One and the same sample provided the 18 T cell receptor beta chains below, sequenced in a study of long-term antiretroviral therapy in people with HIV. Researchers ran immunoSEQ v3.0 at survey level. The protocol was immunoSEQ multiplex PCR, while the TCRdb copy is restricted to in-frame clones and leaves out a portion. The sample lists more than 20,000 clones, more than 70% seen once, with 9.5% to 12% in the top ten. The sample consisted of unsorted PBMCs, taken less than 2.5 years after starting antiretroviral therapy. The receptors originated from a man between 40 and 49 years old with HIV.

The rearrangement uses TRBV7-8 and TRBJ2-2; 8 bases line up with TRBD2. Unmatched junction bases numbered 5, after V lost 4 bases and J lost 1 base. The CDR3 sequence is 16 residues long. CDR1 and CDR2 from the germline V gene are SGHVS and FQNEAQ. CDR3 region: CASSSGTRLNTGELFF. CDR3 sequence (DNA): TGTGCCAGCAGCTCTGGGACTAGGTTGAACACCGGGGAGCTGTTTTTT.

This clone was observed once. This rearrangement joins TRBV13 to TRBJ2-5; TRBD2 aligns across 8 bases. CDR1 and CDR2 (germline): PRHDT, FYEKMQ (reference sequence). CDR3 length equals 15 residues. After removal of 2 bases from V and 6 bases from J, the junction contained 8 bases not matched to a gene. In DNA, the CDR3 is TGTGCCAGCAGCTTAAATCGGGGGGGCCCGAAGACCCAGTACTTC. It yields the protein CASSLNRGGPKTQYF. Drawing the rest from reference TRBV13 and TRBJ2-5, the complete variable domain is AAGVIQSPRHLIKEKRETATLKCYPIPRHDTVYWYQQGPGQDPQFLISFYEKMQSDKGSIPDRFSAQQFSDYHSELNMSSLELGDSALYFCASSLNRGGPKTQYFGPGTRLLVL.

The chain has TRBV29-1 and TRBJ1-4, with 9 bases aligning to TRBD1. The V segment lost 5 bases and the J segment 4 bases; nucleotides outside the gene matches: 8. The germline gives CDR1 SQVTM, CDR2 ANQGSEA. CDR3 length: 15 amino acids. The CDR3 loop is CSVQQGASGNEKLFF. The CDR3 DNA follows: TGCAGCGTTCAACAGGGGGCGAGTGGTAATGAAAAACTGTTTTTT. Looking up the rest from reference TRBV29-1 and TRBJ1-4 gives the full variable domain: SAVISQKPSRDICQRGTSLTIQCQVDSQVTMMFWYRQQPGQSLTLIATANQGSEATYESGFVIDKFPISRPNLTFSTLTVSNMSPEDSSIYLCSVQQGASGNEKLFFGSGTQLSVL.

The chain employs TRBV18 and TRBJ1-1; no reliable D call. V lost 1 base to trimming and J lost 3 bases, with 12 bases between them. The CDR3 runs 15 residues. The germline gives CDR1 KGHSH, CDR2 LQKENI. The DNA of the CDR3 is TGTGCCAGCTCACCACTTAAGGTTACGGACACTGAAGCTTTCTTT. Translation: CASSPLKVTDTEAFF.

The J gene is TRBJ2-7, the V gene TRBV10-3; D not resolved. The V end lost 7 bases, the J end lost 2 bases, and 12 bases lay between the germline ends. This CDR3 has 13 amino acids. Germline CDR1 reads ENHRY; CDR2 reads SYGVKD. Here the CDR3 reads CAINEQATYEQYF. The CDR3 DNA sequence: TGTGCCATCAACGAGCAGGCAACCTACGAGCAGTACTTC.

Only a few counts were recorded for this clone. The rearrangement links TRBV4-1 to TRBJ1-1; D is ambiguous. The CDR3 is 13 residues long. The V and J ends lost 4 bases and 3 bases respectively, with 9 bases between them. In germline, CDR1 is MGHRA, CDR2 YSYEKL. In DNA, the CDR3 is TGCGCCAGCAGCCGGGTGGGTGACACTGAAGCTTTCTTT. Amino acid sequence: CASSRVGDTEAFF.

This chain links TRBV27 with TRBJ1-1; TRBD1 is a possible D gene (5 bases). In germline, CDR1 is MNHEY, CDR2 SMNVEV (reference sequence). The CDR3 contains 15 residues. Trimming took off 0 bases at V and 2 bases at J, with 10 bases between the two ends. The CDR3 DNA follows: TGTGCCAGCAGTTTATCGATTGGGGCAAACACTGAAGCTTTCTTT. Translating gives CASSLSIGANTEAFF.

The chain carries TRBV27 and TRBJ2-7; tentatively, D is TRBD2 (6 bases). The germline gives CDR1 MNHEY, CDR2 SMNVEV (reference sequence). V gave up 5 bases and J gave up 2 bases, with 16 bases separating them. The CDR3 covers 15 residues. Here the CDR3 reads CASSTGTGATYEQYF. The CDR3 nucleotides read TGTGCCAGCAGTACCGGGACGGGAGCTACCTACGAGCAGTACTTC.

This clone has just a few counts. The chain is built from TRBV7-3 and TRBJ2-2, with D perhaps TRBD1 (5 bases). CDR3 length: 14 residues. Per germline, CDR1 SGHTA and CDR2 FQGTGA. V lost 5 bases to trimming and J lost 4 bases, with 11 bases between them. The CDR3 spells CASSQGRGTGELFF. CDR3 nucleotides: TGTGCCAGCAGCCAGGGTAGGGGCACCGGGGAGCTGTTTTTT. Using reference TRBV7-3 and TRBJ2-2 for the parts outside the CDR3, the full variable domain is GAGVSQTPSNKVTEKGKYVELRCDPISGHTALYWYRQSLGQGPEFLIYFQGTGAADDSGLPNDRFFAVRPEGSVSTLKIQRTERGDSAVYLCASSQGRGTGELFFGEGSRLTVL.

V and J are TRBV28 and TRBJ2-2; 7 bases fit TRBD2. Per the germline V gene, CDR1 is MDHEN and CDR2 is SYDVKM. The CDR3 totals 15 residues. Unmatched junction bases numbered 4, after V lost 5 bases and J lost 1 base. For the CDR3, the DNA is TGTGCCAGCAGTCAAGCGGGAAGGAACACCGGGGAGCTGTTTTTT. It codes for CASSQAGRNTGELFF.

The V call is TRBV7-8, the J call TRBJ1-6, with D hard to call. V lost 0 bases and J lost 7, with 7 bases in between. This CDR3 contains 14 residues. Per the germline V gene, CDR1 is SGHVS and CDR2 is FQNEAQ. The CDR3 nucleotides are TGTGCCAGCAGCTTAGCGTCACGGAATTCACCCCTCCACTTT. Amino acid sequence: CASSLASRNSPLHF.

The chain couples TRBV29-1 to TRBJ2-7, with D possibly called TRBD1 or TRBD2 (6 bases each). The ends were cut back, 8 bases at V and 6 bases at J, with 17 bases in the middle. Germline V gene lookup returns CDR1 SQVTM and CDR2 ANQGSEA. The length of the CDR3 is 12 residues. CDR3 in DNA: TGCAGCTACCTCGGGGGCCCGGGCGAGCAGTACTTC. Its protein product is CSYLGGPGEQYF.

The chain joins TRBV15 to TRBJ1-5, with D possibly matching TRBD1 (5 bases). The germline V gene encodes CDR1 LNHNV and CDR2 YYDKDF (reference sequence). Trimming pared 0 bases from V and 1 base from J, leaving 7 bases between. The CDR3 runs to 15 residues. CDR3 bases: TGTGCCACCAGCAGAGATTGGGGGAGCAATCAGCCCCAGCATTTT. The encoded protein is CATSRDWGSNQPQHF.

A single count supports this clone. The CDR3 DNA reads TGTGCCAGCTCACTTCGGACTAGCCTCCGGGGAAATGAGCAGTTCTTC. Protein product: CASSLRTSLRGNEQFF. The chain combines TRBV18 with TRBJ2-1, with 8 bases matching TRBD2. From germline, CDR1 is KGHSH and CDR2 LQKENI. The CDR3 length is 16 residues. V shed 4 bases and J 7 bases; nucleotides not matched to a gene: 12.

This rearrangement joins TRBV18 to TRBJ2-1; TRBD1 matches at 10 bases. The CDR3 extends over 15 amino acids. V lost 1 base, J lost 4 bases, and 1 base stayed unmatched. CDR1 is KGHSH and CDR2 is LQKENI in the germline V gene. The CDR3 spells CASSPRTGGYNEQFF. The CDR3 DNA reads as TGTGCCAGCTCACCACGGACAGGGGGTTACAATGAGCAGTTCTTC.

In its sample, this clone was seen once. The chain links TRBV5-4 to TRBJ1-2; D is uncertain. CDR3 size: 14 residues. Trimming pared 4 bases from V and 3 bases from J, leaving 13 bases between. Germline V lookup: CDR1 SGHNT, CDR2 YYREEE (reference sequence). The CDR3 nucleotides are TGTGCCAGCAGCAACCCCCCCTCGTACTATGGCTACACCTTC. Translating gives CASSNPPSYYGYTF.

This chain joins TRBV19 and TRBJ1-2; TRBD1 is a possible D gene (5 bases). Trimming stripped 1 base from V and 4 bases from J, with 16 bases between. Looked up from germline, CDR1 is LNHDA and CDR2 is SQIVND (reference sequence). This CDR3 region has 16 residues. The CDR3 is CASSIVGTDNAYGYTF. The CDR3 DNA reads as TGTGCCAGTAGTATAGTCGGGACGGACAACGCCTATGGCTACACCTTC.

The rearrangement joins TRBV18 to TRBJ1-2, with D perhaps matching TRBD1 (5 bases). Trimming cost V 3 bases and J 6 bases, with 23 bases left between them. Germline V gives CDR1 KGHSH, CDR2 LQKENI. The CDR3 has 17 residues. Written as DNA, the CDR3 is TGTGCCAGCTCACCTCTCGCCGGGCTCTCGGGGGGAGATGGCTACACCTTC. Protein sequence: CASSPLAGLSGGDGYTF.